This TCR beta chain stems from a study of blood T cell repertoires in COVID-19 (TCRdb year 2020). General notes on the study: Collaborator samples came from the United States, Italy and Spain and covered acute and convalescent phases of COVID-19. Subjects who had been exposed to COVID-19, were actively infected with it, or had recovered from it provided the deeply sampled blood TCRbeta repertoires that made up the dataset. The repertoires were released in a freely available public database intended as a resource for research on the immune response to SARS-CoV-2. The material from the prospective study consisted of cDNA or gDNA derived from T cells, B-cell-depleted T cells, or PBMCs. Samples came from the ongoing ImmuneRACE study (first 160 participants) plus 1,254 subjects from 6 global collaborators. Where available, HLA class I and class II types were taken from metadata supplied by the sample provider and were not determined by assay-based typing. Sample metadata almost always included a de-identified subject ID, COVID-19 status, age in years and sex. Results and caveats for the whole study, not just this receptor: The amount of clinical and demographic metadata varied by source and participant and was provided uncurated.

TCRbeta CDR3 regions were amplified from genomic DNA using the immunoSEQ Assay, a bias-controlled multiplex PCR. In the source study's methods: The number of nucleated cells in each sample was estimated from the amplification of reference gene primers within the assay. Sequence reads were collapsed and filtered to measure the absolute abundance of every unique TCRbeta CDR3 rearrangement. For each sample, productive Simpson clonality was calculated by taking the square root of Simpson's diversity index across productive rearrangements. TCRdb mirrors the immuneACCESS table, restricted to in-frame sequences. Some clones are absent from its copies; in checked studies, under half trace to an unresolved V gene, and the reason for the others is unknown. V and J calls and clone size are given by that table; D and trimming were obtained from the DNA. The sample table contains tens of thousands of clones; only one count was recorded for roughly 87% of them. The ten largest clones add up to around 2.9% of the sample.

The collaborating institutions used their own protocols to collect whole blood in K2EDTA tubes. For TCRbeta analysis, collaborators shipped samples in one of three forms: frozen whole blood, isolated PBMCs, or DNA extracted from either of those sample types. CDR1 and CDR2, per the germline V gene (reference sequence), are LNHDA and SQIVND. Trimming accounts for 4 bases at V and 1 base at J, while the number of junction bases matched to no gene is 7. From the cysteine up to the phenylalanine, the CDR3 has a length of 16 residues. Only the CDR3 portion is preserved as DNA: 48 bases, with reading frame beginning at the first base. A note on this clone: Its target antigen remains unknown. Qualities for individual bases were not recorded, and no much larger clone is one base off.

The sample comprised peripheral blood. The sequence derives from a man between 65 and 79 years old with acute or convalescent COVID-19. The chain employs TRBV19 and TRBJ1-5; TRBD1 matches 7 bases in the middle. In nucleotides, the sequence is TGTGCCAGTAGTACCCAGGGGGTAGGGAGCAATCAGCCCCAGCATTTT. Translated, this is CASSTQGVGSNQPQHF.